The 22 T cell receptor beta chains presented below share a single source sample, sequenced in a study of T cell responses to AZD1222 COVID-19 vaccine. Profiling relied on immunoSEQ multiplex PCR, and the TCRdb table lists in-frame clones only, not all of them. The sample gives about 130,000 clones, roughly 88% of which show up once; approximately 1.6% is in the top ten. The sample was peripheral blood, taken on day 0 of AZD1222 vaccination. The receptor source for this set is an adult in good health.

CDR3 sequence reads: CASSDSNQPQHF. In nucleotides, the CDR3 is TGTGCCAGTTCGGACAGCAATCAGCCCCAGCATTTT. The rearrangement links TRBV19 to TRBJ1-5; D gene ambiguous. This CDR3 contains 12 residues. Germline loops: CDR1 LNHDA, CDR2 SQIVND (reference sequence). V was shortened by 8 bases and J by 1 base, with 6 bases between the two germline ends.

The CDR3 DNA is TGTGCCAGCAGCCGGCGCGGGGACATGGCTGAAGCTTTCTTT. It specifies CASSRRGDMAEAFF. The chain links TRBV3-1 (or the pseudogene TRBV3-2) to TRBJ1-1, with D tentatively TRBD1 (6 bases). Germline V gives CDR1 LGHDT, CDR2 YNNKEL (reference sequence). The germline V and J ends were trimmed by 4 bases and 6 bases, with 15 bases remaining between them. The CDR3 loop spans 14 amino acids.

The chain employs TRBV5-8 and TRBJ2-5; maybe TRBD2 (7 bases). The V and J ends lost 7 bases and 3 bases respectively, with 13 bases between them. The CDR3 length is 13 residues. Germline V gene sequence: CDR1 SGHTS, CDR2 YDEGEE. As DNA, the CDR3 is TGTGCCAGCCTCCGGGGGGCAGAAGAGACCCAGTACTTC. This codes for CASLRGAEETQYF.

The rearrangement links TRBV10-2 to TRBJ2-6, with 10 bases lining up with TRBD1. Germline loops: CDR1 WSHSY, CDR2 SAAADI. CDR3 length: 16 residues. The junction had 4 bases not matched to a gene; V was cut back by 5 bases and J by 3 bases. The CDR3 DNA sequence: TGCGCCAGCAGTCTGACAGGGGGCGATGGGGCCAACGTCCTGACTTTC. Translating it yields CASSLTGGDGANVLTF.

The V gene is TRBV9, the J gene TRBJ2-2; a weak D match, TRBD1 (6 bases). CDR3 length equals 15 residues. V lost 3 bases and J 5 bases, leaving 14 bases between the germline ends. The germline CDR1 and CDR2 sequences are SGDLS and YYNGEE. CDR3 in DNA: TGTGCCAGCAGCGAGGGACACCCCAAAACCGGGGAGCTGTTTTTT. Its translation is CASSEGHPKTGELFF.

The chain uses TRBV11-1 and TRBJ2-7; 9 bases match TRBD1. The CDR3 is 15 amino acids. The germline CDR1 and CDR2 sequences are SGHAT and FQDESV (reference sequence). The V segment lost 6 bases and the J segment 2 bases; nucleotides outside the gene matches: 8. The DNA of the CDR3 is TGTGCCAGCAGTACCGACAGGGGGGTACCCTACGAGCAGTACTTC. This codes for CASSTDRGVPYEQYF.

The chain combines TRBV30 with TRBJ1-2; D remains unclear. The CDR3 loop spans 11 amino acids. CDR1 and CDR2 from the germline V gene are GTSNPN and SVGIG (reference sequence). V lost 8 bases and J lost 10, with 17 bases in between. The CDR3 coding sequence is TGTGCCCGAAGAGTATCCCAGGTCTACACCTTC. It yields the protein CARRVSQVYTF.

This chain links TRBV6-6 with TRBJ2-5; 16 positions agree with TRBD2. Germline assignment: CDR1 MNHNY and CDR2 SVGAGI (reference sequence). The CDR3 loop spans 16 amino acids. The V gene end was trimmed by 6 bases and the J gene end by 3 bases; junction bases not matched to a gene: 4. CDR3: CASSPGLAGGKETQYF. The CDR3 region has the DNA TGTGCCAGCAGCCCGGGACTAGCGGGAGGGAAAGAGACCCAGTACTTC.

This chain links TRBV6-5 with TRBJ1-5, with D uncertain. This CDR3 has 13 amino acids. Germline CDR1 reads MNHEY; CDR2 reads SVGAGI. Trimming cost V 6 bases and J 2 bases, with 8 bases left between them. CDR3: CASRIGGNQPQHF. CDR3 sequence (DNA): TGTGCCAGCAGAATCGGTGGCAATCAGCCCCAGCATTTT.

This chain joins TRBV5-1 and TRBJ2-2; 10 positions agree with TRBD1. V lost 2 bases to trimming and J lost 5 bases; unmatched junction nucleotides: 6. The CDR3 runs 16 residues. CDR1 SGHRS and CDR2 YFSETQ come from the germline V gene. The CDR3 DNA sequence: TGCGCCAGCAGCTTAATTGGGACAGGGGATACCGGGGAGCTGTTTTTT. As protein: CASSLIGTGDTGELFF.

A single count supports this clone. The rearrangement links TRBV2 to TRBJ1-2; D is uncertain. CDR1 and CDR2 (germline): SNHLY, FYNNEI. V was clipped by 0 bases and J by 7 bases, with 3 bases between them. The CDR3 extends over 11 amino acids. CDR3 region: CASSEAPGYTF. The CDR3 bases are TGTGCCAGCAGTGAAGCGCCTGGCTACACCTTC.

V gene TRBV11-1 combines with J gene TRBJ2-7; the match to TRBD1 covers 7 bases. V trimming: 5 bases; J trimming: 0 bases; junction bases outside the gene matches: 4. This CDR3 has 14 amino acids. Germline V CDR1 and CDR2: SGHAT, FQDESV (reference sequence). In DNA form, the CDR3 reads TGTGCCAGCAGCCAACAGGGGCACTCCTACGAGCAGTACTTC. Its protein product is CASSQQGHSYEQYF.

The chain employs TRBV7-3 and TRBJ1-1; D is perhaps TRBD1 (5 bases). Germline CDR1 is SGHTA and CDR2 is FQGTGA. Trimming stripped 2 bases from V and 5 bases from J, with 9 bases between. There are 13 residues in the CDR3. This CDR3 is CASSLLKGTEAFF. The CDR3 DNA reads TGTGCCAGCAGCTTACTGAAGGGGACTGAAGCTTTCTTT.

The V gene is TRBV25-1, the J gene TRBJ1-5, with D perhaps TRBD1 (6 bases). This CDR3 spans 15 amino acids. Trimming shortened V by 6 bases and J by 0 bases, and 12 bases separated the two germline ends. Germline CDR1 MGHDK, CDR2 SYGVNS. CDR3 DNA: TGTGCCAGCAGCCCGGGGGGCTATAGCAATCAGCCCCAGCATTTT. Its translation: CASSPGGYSNQPQHF.

V gene TRBV7-9 combines with J gene TRBJ1-1; D perhaps matches TRBD1 (6 bases). Per the germline V gene, CDR1 is SEHNR and CDR2 is FQNEAQ (reference sequence). V lost 0 bases to trimming and J lost 3 bases, with 14 bases between them. The CDR3 covers 16 residues. As DNA, the CDR3 is TGTGCCAGCAGCTTAGCGCTTACGGGGGCGGACACTGAAGCTTTCTTT. Protein sequence: CASSLALTGADTEAFF.

The genes are TRBV14 and TRBJ1-1, with 10 bases lining up with TRBD1. CDR3 length: 14 amino acids. The germline V gene encodes CDR1 SGHDN and CDR2 FVKESK. The junction had 5 bases not matched to a gene; V was cut back by 5 bases and J by 5 bases. The CDR3 region is CASSTGQGGTEAFF. In DNA, the CDR3 is TGTGCCAGCAGCACCGGACAGGGGGGGACTGAAGCTTTCTTT.

The V call is TRBV1, the J call TRBJ2-1; whether TRBD1, the table's D call, matches the DNA was not checked. TRBV1 is an annotated pseudogene. This CDR3 has 18 amino acids. CDR3 protein: CTSSLALPRGRSYNEQFF. CDR3 nucleotides: TGCACCAGCAGCTTGGCCCTTCCCAGGGGGCGAAGCTACAATGAGCAGTTCTTC.

The chain carries TRBV5-6 and TRBJ1-4, with 8 nucleotides matching TRBD1. Germline loops: CDR1 SGHDT, CDR2 YYEEEE. The CDR3 is 13 amino acids. With 4 bases clipped from V and 8 bases from J, the junction kept 4 bases outside the gene matches. The CDR3 loop is CASSIRGQEKLFF. The CDR3 DNA sequence: TGTGCCAGCAGCATCAGGGGGCAGGAAAAACTGTTTTTT.

The chain joins TRBV3-1 (or the pseudogene TRBV3-2) to TRBJ2-3; D might be TRBD2 (6 bases). Trimming left V 1 base short and J 7 bases short, with 9 bases between. This CDR3 comprises 13 residues. Per germline, CDR1 LGHDT and CDR2 YNNKEL (reference sequence). In nucleotides, the CDR3 is TGTGCCAGCAGCCAAGTCGCGGGAAATACGCAGTATTTT. It is translated as CASSQVAGNTQYF.

The rearrangement uses TRBV2 and TRBJ1-1; D remains unclear. The CDR3 loop spans 15 amino acids. V was shortened by 3 bases and J by 1 base, with 12 bases between the two germline ends. Germline CDR1 is SNHLY and CDR2 is FYNNEI. CDR3 protein: CASSDPPGENTEAFF. In nucleotides, the CDR3 is TGTGCCAGCAGTGATCCCCCGGGAGAGAACACTGAAGCTTTCTTT. Full variable domain (rest looked up from reference TRBV2 and TRBJ1-1): EPEVTQTPSHQVTQMGQEVILRCVPISNHLYFYWYRQILGQKVEFLVSFYNNEISEKSEIFDDQFSVERPDGSNFTLKIRSTKLEDSAMYFCASSDPPGENTEAFFGQGTRLTVV.

The chain employs TRBV28 and TRBJ2-3, with D possibly TRBD1 on 6 matching bases. V lost 7 bases, J lost 1 base, and 24 bases lay in between. The CDR3 has 18 amino acids. The germline CDR1 and CDR2 sequences are MDHEN and SYDVKM. CDR3 DNA sequence: TGTGCCAGCATTTGGGGAAGCGTGGGGGCACGGGGCACAGATACGCAGTATTTT. It translates to CASIWGSVGARGTDTQYF.

This rearrangement joins TRBV19 to TRBJ2-3; weak D call: TRBD2 (5 bases). This CDR3 is 15 amino acids long. CDR1 is LNHDA, CDR2 SQIVND, per germline (reference sequence). Trimming removed 7 bases at V and 7 bases at J, with 21 bases between. CDR3 in DNA: TGTGCCAGTACAACCGGAGGACTGGCCTCGAATACGCAGTATTTT. Residues: CASTTGGLASNTQYF.